The TCR beta chain under discussion was sequenced for a study of blood T cell repertoires in COVID-19. Germline-derived CDR1 and CDR2 are MDHEN and SYDVKM. J lost 5 bases, V lost 8 bases, and 8 bases had no gene match. This CDR3 has 15 residues. As processed by the authors: The assay estimated nucleated cells by amplifying reference gene primers. TCRdb keeps only in-frame clones here, not all; method: immunoSEQ multiplex PCR. For V, J and clone size, that table is used; D and trimming come from the DNA. Here the sample spans tens of thousands of clones, more than 85% being singletons. The chain couples TRBV28 to TRBJ2-4; 11 bases agree with TRBD1. The sequencing sample was made of peripheral blood. The sequence came from a human donor in a cohort sampled during active COVID-19. The CDR3 DNA sequence: TGTGCCAGCGGCAACCCGGGACAGGGGGAAAACATTCAGTACTTC. Protein: CASGNPGQGENIQYF. Full variable domain (rest looked up from reference TRBV28 and TRBJ2-4): DVKVTQSSRYLVKRTGEKVFLECVQDMDHENMFWYRQDPGLGLRLIYFSYDVKMKEKGDIPEGYSVSREKKERFSLILESASTNQTSMYLCASGNPGQGENIQYFGAGTRLSVL.